The rows below give T cell receptor beta chains drawn from one sample of a study of blood T cell repertoires in COVID-19. The method was immunoSEQ multiplex PCR; TCRdb's version includes in-frame clones alone and lacks a portion of them. The sample lists some 150,000 clones, around nine tenths seen once, with 2.3% in the top ten. Sequencing input: peripheral blood. These receptor sequences come from a human donor in a cohort sampled during active COVID-19. CDR3s include the opening cysteine and the closing phenylalanine or tryptophan. A D gene is named only where the DNA matches it firmly. Clone size is given for some rows only: seen once, a few or many times, or a class if the clone is expanded.

CDR3 protein	CDR3 DNA	clone size	V gene	J gene	D gene
CASSLGSGSPEQFF	TGTGCCAGCAGCTTAGGATCCGGGAGTCCTGAGCAGTTCTTC	-	TRBV7-2	TRBJ2-1	-
CASSPQVGLTNYGYTF	TGTGCCAGCAGCCCCCAGGTTGGCCTTACTAACTATGGCTACACCTTC	few	TRBV9	TRBJ1-2	-
CATSGLTDTQYF	TGTGCCACCAGTGGTCTCACAGATACGCAGTATTTT	-	TRBV24-1	TRBJ2-3	-
CASSYSTKGYTF	TGTGCCAGCAGTTACTCCACTAAGGGCTACACCTTC	-	TRBV6-2/TRBV6-3	TRBJ1-2	-
CASSPELADYEQYF	TGTGCCAGCTCACCGGAACTAGCGGACTACGAGCAGTACTTC	few	TRBV18	TRBJ2-7	TRBD2
CASSEAGDVNEQYF	TGCGCCAGCAGTGAAGCGGGGGACGTGAACGAGCAGTACTTC	-	TRBV10-1	TRBJ2-7	TRBD2
CASSLGQTNQPQHF	TGTGCCAGCAGTTTGGGACAAACCAATCAGCCCCAGCATTTT	-	TRBV28	TRBJ1-5	-
CASSYSRDSPNIQYF	TGTGCCAGCAGTTACTCAAGGGACAGCCCAAACATTCAGTACTTC	-	TRBV6-5	TRBJ2-4	TRBD1
CASRSGLAGVETQYF	TGTGCCAGCAGGTCGGGACTAGCGGGGGTGGAGACCCAGTACTTC	-	TRBV6-5	TRBJ2-5	TRBD2
CATSTREGAGELFF	TGTGCCACCAGCACCCGGGAGGGCGCCGGGGAGCTGTTTTTT	-	TRBV24-1	TRBJ2-2	TRBD2
CASSISPGLTQPQHF	TGTGCCAGTAGTATCTCGCCAGGGCTTACTCAGCCCCAGCATTTT	-	TRBV19	TRBJ1-5	-
CASSPPGQGSYEQYF	TGTGCCAGCAGTCCTCCGGGACAGGGATCCTACGAGCAGTACTTC	-	TRBV3-1/TRBV3-2	TRBJ2-7	TRBD1
CASSLTGSGEKLFF	TGTGCCAGCAGCTTAACAGGGTCAGGTGAAAAACTGTTTTTT	-	TRBV11-2	TRBJ1-4	-
CASSYSTSYAGYTF	TGTGCCAGCAGTTACTCGACTTCTTACGCTGGCTACACCTTC	-	TRBV6-5	TRBJ1-2	-
CASSVRQGPVRTDTQYF	TGTGCCAGCAGCGTTAGACAGGGCCCCGTCCGCACAGATACGCAGTATTTT	-	TRBV5-4	TRBJ2-3	TRBD1
CASSPSPGYEQYF	TGTGCCAGCAGCCCATCTCCAGGGTACGAGCAGTACTTC	-	TRBV5-4	TRBJ2-7	-
CASSGLAGGELFF	TGTGCCAGCAGCGGATTAGCGGGAGGGGAGCTGTTTTTT	-	TRBV9	TRBJ2-2	TRBD2
CASSQSRVSNEQFF	TGTGCCAGCAGCCAGTCCCGGGTCAGCAATGAGCAGTTCTTC	few	TRBV3-1/TRBV3-2	TRBJ2-1	-
CASTSGTGHAGELFF	TGTGCCAGCACTTCCGGGACAGGGCACGCCGGGGAGCTGTTTTTT	-	TRBV6-5	TRBJ2-2	TRBD1
CASSFRTVATNEKLFF	TGTGCCAGTAGTTTCCGGACAGTTGCAACTAATGAAAAACTGTTTTTT	-	TRBV19	TRBJ1-4	-
CASSLQGSTDTQYF	TGTGCCAGCAGCTTGCAGGGGAGCACAGATACGCAGTATTTT	-	TRBV5-8	TRBJ2-3	-
CATMRDANTEAFF	TGTGCCACTATGCGGGATGCGAACACTGAAGCTTTCTTT	-	TRBV7-2	TRBJ1-1	-
CASRQQGLRGNEQFF	TGTGCCAGCAGACAACAGGGCCTACGGGGCAATGAGCAGTTCTTC	-	TRBV27	TRBJ2-1	-
CATSRDPSRTGAEAFF	TGTGCCACCAGCAGAGACCCTAGCCGTACTGGGGCTGAAGCTTTCTTT	-	TRBV15	TRBJ1-1	-
CASSVGGFTSGDNTGELFF	TGTGCCAGCAGCGTAGGAGGCTTTACTAGCGGTGACAACACCGGGGAGCTGTTTTTT	-	TRBV9	TRBJ2-2	TRBD2
CASSYMTPQETQYF	TGTGCCAGCAGTTATATGACTCCACAAGAGACCCAGTACTTC	-	TRBV6-2/TRBV6-3	TRBJ2-5	-
CASSFHGAYEQYF	TGTGCCAGCAGTTTTCACGGGGCCTACGAGCAGTACTTC	-	TRBV2	TRBJ2-7	-
CASSDRDRATGELFF	TGTGCCAGCAGCGATCGGGACAGGGCGACCGGGGAGCTGTTTTTT	-	TRBV11-3	TRBJ2-2	TRBD1
CASSQEFNRGGDTQYF	TGCGCCAGCAGCCAAGAGTTTAACAGGGGCGGGGATACGCAGTATTTT	-	TRBV4-1	TRBJ2-3	TRBD1
CATSREGGAGGNTIYF	TGTGCCACCAGCAGAGAGGGGGGAGCGGGCGGAAACACCATATATTTT	-	TRBV15	TRBJ1-3	-
CASSSQGGANYGYTF	TGTGCCAGCAGTTCCCAGGGGGGAGCTAACTATGGCTACACCTTC	-	TRBV28	TRBJ1-2	TRBD1
CASSQNSGENEKLFF	TGTGCCAGCAGCCAGAACTCAGGGGAAAATGAAAAACTGTTTTTT	-	TRBV4-2	TRBJ1-4	-
CASSQGQGRHTQYF	TGTGCCAGCAGCCAAGGACAGGGGAGACATACGCAGTATTTT	-	TRBV7-2	TRBJ2-3	TRBD1
CASSQDRGGAGELFF	TGTGCCAGCAGCCAAGATAGAGGGGGGGCCGGGGAGCTGTTTTTT	-	TRBV4-2	TRBJ2-2	-
CASRGQGATEAFF	TGTGCCAGCAGGGGACAGGGGGCCACTGAAGCTTTCTTT	-	TRBV6-5	TRBJ1-1	TRBD1
CASSEAVIAGGRNTQYF	TGTGCCAGCAGTGAAGCGGTTATAGCGGGGGGAAGAAATACGCAGTATTTT	-	TRBV6-1	TRBJ2-3	TRBD2
CASSDGGRGGTDTQYF	TGTGCCAGCAGTGATGGCGGGAGAGGTGGCACAGATACGCAGTATTTT	-	TRBV2	TRBJ2-3	TRBD2
CASSQERTGDNTGELFF	TGCGCCAGCAGCCAAGAGAGGACAGGGGATAACACCGGGGAGCTGTTTTTT	-	TRBV4-1	TRBJ2-2	TRBD1
CASSPRGQTIETQYF	TGTGCCAGTAGTCCCCGGGGACAGACTATAGAGACCCAGTACTTC	-	TRBV19	TRBJ2-5	TRBD1
CASSFSTNTEAFF	TGTGCCAGCAGCTTCTCGACAAACACTGAAGCTTTCTTT	few	TRBV7-2	TRBJ1-1	-
CAINPTSGADNEQFF	TGTGCCATCAACCCGACTAGCGGGGCCGACAATGAGCAGTTCTTC	-	TRBV10-3	TRBJ2-1	TRBD2
CASSSRLASYEQYF	TGTGCCAGCAGTTCAAGACTAGCATCCTACGAGCAGTACTTC	-	TRBV27	TRBJ2-7	TRBD2
CATSSFPPDTSYNEQFF	TGTGCCACCAGCAGCTTTCCCCCGGACACCTCCTACAATGAGCAGTTCTTC	-	TRBV15	TRBJ2-1	-
CASSQAGAYNEQFF	TGTGCCAGCAGCCAAGCGGGAGCTTACAATGAGCAGTTCTTC	once	TRBV3-1/TRBV3-2	TRBJ2-1	-
CATRRDGTYEQYF	TGTGCCACCAGGCGGGACGGCACCTACGAGCAGTACTTC	-	TRBV6-5	TRBJ2-7	-
CASSGGTAWTDTQYF	TGTGCCAGCAGCGGAGGGACTGCCTGGACAGATACGCAGTATTTT	once	TRBV7-2	TRBJ2-3	-
CASSQEMTGNQPQHF	TGCGCCAGCAGCCAAGAAATGACTGGCAATCAGCCCCAGCATTTT	-	TRBV4-3	TRBJ1-5	-
CASSEWRYRNTGELFF	TGCGCCAGCAGCGAGTGGCGCTACAGGAACACCGGGGAGCTGTTTTTT	-	TRBV5-1	TRBJ2-2	-
CASSAGTIYSGDTQYF	TGTGCCAGCAGCGCCGGGACTATCTACTCTGGTGATACGCAGTATTTT	-	TRBV9	TRBJ2-3	TRBD2
CASSPAGWNTEAFF	TGTGCCAGCAGCCCAGCGGGCTGGAACACTGAAGCTTTCTTT	-	TRBV7-2	TRBJ1-1	-
CASGLGAQNYNSPLHF	TGTGCCAGCGGCCTGGGGGCCCAGAACTATAATTCACCCCTCCACTTT	-	TRBV5-4	TRBJ1-6	-
CASSAPFDGGRGDTQYF	TGTGCCAGCAGCGCGCCCTTCGACGGGGGGCGGGGAGATACGCAGTATTTT	-	TRBV9	TRBJ2-3	-
CASREWDRVKAGELFF	TGTGCCAGCAGGGAATGGGACAGGGTAAAGGCTGGGGAGCTGTTTTTT	-	TRBV6-1	TRBJ2-2	TRBD1